One and the same sample provided the 7 T cell receptor beta chains below, sequenced in a study of blood T cell repertoires in COVID-19. The repertoire was sequenced with immunoSEQ multiplex PCR; TCRdb's copy has only in-frame clones and lacks some. Altogether approximately 250,000 clones are present, around 88% being singletons, with the ten largest covering about 12%. The sample was peripheral blood. These receptors all stem from a woman aged 70 to 79 with COVID-19, enrolled during active disease.

V gene TRBV18 combines with J gene TRBJ2-2, with D perhaps TRBD1 (6 bases). Germline CDR1 is KGHSH and CDR2 is LQKENI. This CDR3 has 14 amino acids. The V and J ends lost 5 bases and 6 bases respectively, with 13 bases between them. The CDR3 is CASSSSGVSGELFF. The CDR3 nucleotides read TGTGCCAGCTCATCCTCAGGGGTCTCCGGGGAGCTGTTTTTT.

The chain couples TRBV6-6 to TRBJ1-4; 8 nucleotides agree with TRBD1. With V trimmed by 6 bases and J by 8 bases, 8 bases remained unmatched. The CDR3 sequence is 14 residues long. Per germline, CDR1 MNHNY and CDR2 SVGAGI (reference sequence). The CDR3 is CASSSTGVREKLFF. CDR3 DNA: TGTGCCAGCAGCTCGACAGGGGTCCGGGAAAAACTGTTTTTT.

CDR3 nucleotide sequence: TGTGCCAGCAGCTTAATGGGGCCAGATACGCAGTATTTT. Translating gives CASSLMGPDTQYF. This chain connects TRBV7-9 to TRBJ2-3, with D possibly being TRBD1 (5 bases). V lost 2 bases to trimming and J lost 4 bases, with 7 bases between them. Germline CDR1 and CDR2: SEHNR and FQNEAQ (reference sequence). The CDR3 consists of 13 residues.

This clone occurred once. The gene calls are TRBV5-3 and TRBJ2-5, with D tentatively TRBD1 (6 bases). TRBV5-3 falls under the ORF class, with uncertain function. Trimming pared 4 bases from V and 5 bases from J, leaving 18 bases between. The CDR3 has 15 residues. The CDR3 DNA reads TGTGCCAGAAGCGCAGGGGCGGGCTATGGGGAGACCCAGTACTTC. This encodes CARSAGAGYGETQYF.

CDR3 loop: CASSEERTGGLYGYTF. In DNA, the CDR3 is TGTGCCAGCAGTGAAGAGAGGACAGGGGGCCTGTATGGCTACACCTTC. The chain recombines TRBV6-1 with TRBJ1-2; 11 nucleotides align to TRBD1. Germline CDR1 is MNHNS and CDR2 is SASEGT. The CDR3 is 16 amino acids. V lost 1 base, J lost 5 bases, and 6 bases stayed unmatched.

The chain links TRBV5-1 to TRBJ1-1; D remains unclear. The CDR3 loop spans 13 amino acids. Trimming pared 5 bases from V and 0 bases from J, leaving 8 bases between. Germline V gene sequence: CDR1 SGHRS, CDR2 YFSETQ. The CDR3 loop reads CASSTDMNTEAFF. DNA for the CDR3: TGCGCCAGCAGTACAGATATGAACACTGAAGCTTTCTTT.

The V call is TRBV12-5, the J call TRBJ1-4; tentatively, D is TRBD1 (5 bases). Germline V gene data show CDR1 as LGHNT and CDR2 as FRNRAP. Trimming stripped 0 bases from V and 10 bases from J, with 15 bases between. This CDR3 is 15 amino acids long. The CDR3 spells CASGLVRGDLGKLFF. The CDR3 DNA follows: TGTGCTAGTGGTTTGGTACGGGGGGATCTAGGAAAACTGTTTTTT.